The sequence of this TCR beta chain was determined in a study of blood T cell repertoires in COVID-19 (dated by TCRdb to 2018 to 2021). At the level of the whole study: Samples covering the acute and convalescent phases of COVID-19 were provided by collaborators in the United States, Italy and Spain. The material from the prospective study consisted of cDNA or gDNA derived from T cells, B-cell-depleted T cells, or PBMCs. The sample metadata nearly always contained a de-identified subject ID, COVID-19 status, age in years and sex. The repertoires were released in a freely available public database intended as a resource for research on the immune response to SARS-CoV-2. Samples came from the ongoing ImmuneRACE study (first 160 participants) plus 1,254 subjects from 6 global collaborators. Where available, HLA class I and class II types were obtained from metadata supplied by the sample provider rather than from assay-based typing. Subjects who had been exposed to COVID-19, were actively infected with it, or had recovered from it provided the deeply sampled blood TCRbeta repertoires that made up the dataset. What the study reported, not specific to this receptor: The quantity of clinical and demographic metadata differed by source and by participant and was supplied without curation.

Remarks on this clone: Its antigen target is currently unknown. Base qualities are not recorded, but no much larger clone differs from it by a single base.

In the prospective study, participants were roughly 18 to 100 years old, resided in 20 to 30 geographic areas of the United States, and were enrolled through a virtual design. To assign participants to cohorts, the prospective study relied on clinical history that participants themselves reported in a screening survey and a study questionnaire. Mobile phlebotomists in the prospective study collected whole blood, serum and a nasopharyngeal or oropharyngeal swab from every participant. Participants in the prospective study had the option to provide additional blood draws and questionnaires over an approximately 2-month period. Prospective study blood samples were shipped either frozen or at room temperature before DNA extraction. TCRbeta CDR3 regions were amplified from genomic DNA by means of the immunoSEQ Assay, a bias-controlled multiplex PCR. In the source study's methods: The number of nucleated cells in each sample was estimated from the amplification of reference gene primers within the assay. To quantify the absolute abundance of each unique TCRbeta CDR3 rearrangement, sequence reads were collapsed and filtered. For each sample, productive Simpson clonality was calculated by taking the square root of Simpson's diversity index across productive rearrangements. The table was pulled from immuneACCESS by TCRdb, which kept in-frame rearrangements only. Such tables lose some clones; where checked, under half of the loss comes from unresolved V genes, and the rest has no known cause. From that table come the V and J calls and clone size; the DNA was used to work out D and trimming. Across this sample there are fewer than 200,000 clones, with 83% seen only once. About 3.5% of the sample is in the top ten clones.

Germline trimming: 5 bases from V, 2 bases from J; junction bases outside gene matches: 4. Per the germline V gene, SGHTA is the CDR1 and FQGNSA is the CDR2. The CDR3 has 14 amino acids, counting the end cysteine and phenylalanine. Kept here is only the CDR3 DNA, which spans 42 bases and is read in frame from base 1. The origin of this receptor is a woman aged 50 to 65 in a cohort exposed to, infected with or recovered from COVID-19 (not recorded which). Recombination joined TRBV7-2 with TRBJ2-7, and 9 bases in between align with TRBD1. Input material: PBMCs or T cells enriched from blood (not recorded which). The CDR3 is CASSRQGETYEQYF. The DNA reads TGTGCCAGCAGCAGACAGGGGGAAACCTACGAGCAGTACTTC.